The present entry profiles one T cell receptor (beta chain) with its context. This CDR3 has 14 amino acids. Germline lookup yields CDR1 SGHRS and CDR2 YFSETQ. V lost 4 bases to trimming and J lost 0 bases; unmatched junction nucleotides: 2. These data come from a study of CD8 T cells in Susac syndrome. An input of about 0.5 to 1 ug of RNA was subjected to reverse transcription using random hexamers. Amplification of the TCR beta CDR3 was carried out by immunoSEQ multiplex PCR, which spanned a total of 54 Vbeta and 13 Jbeta segments. A single record per CDR3 protein comes from TCRdb applying MiXCR to the immunoSEQ multiplex PCR reads. The table shows over 150,000 distinct CDR3 sequences, with around 93% occurring only once. Relapsing-remitting disease, either stable or active, was present in the multiple sclerosis controls, who were treatment-naive patients. TEMRA cells were enriched by FACS, and CD4+ and CD8+ T cells were negatively isolated.

The sequence was obtained from a human donor with multiple sclerosis. Sequenced: CD4+ T cells from PBMCs. The chain is built from TRBV5-1 and TRBJ1-2, with 8 bases matching TRBD1. The DNA of the CDR3 is TGCGCCAGCAGCGAACAGGGGGCTAACTATGGCTACACCTTC. Encoded protein: CASSEQGANYGYTF.